The 10 T cell receptor beta chains below all came from one sample that was sequenced in a study of cytomegalovirus exposure and HLA in healthy donors. PCR was performed using 60 Vbeta and 13 Jbeta primers. Repertoires were generated with immunoSEQ multiplex PCR, while TCRdb's copy carries only in-frame clones and drops some. The sample has some 150,000 clones; approximately 80% are singletons. The sequencing sample was made of PBMCs. Receptors were obtained from a woman aged 50 to 65 in good health and CMV-seronegative.

The gene calls are TRBV5-1 and TRBJ1-2, with D possibly being TRBD1 (5 bases). V was shortened by 0 bases and J by 0 bases, with 9 bases between the two germline ends. The CDR3 has 15 amino acids. Germline V gene sequence: CDR1 SGHRS, CDR2 YFSETQ. The CDR3 loop is CASSLEGRPNYGYTF. The CDR3 DNA reads TGCGCCAGCAGCTTGGAGGGGCGGCCTAACTATGGCTACACCTTC.

In its sample, this clone was seen a few times. The rearrangement uses TRBV7-3 and TRBJ1-1, with TRBD1 matching 9 bases. Germline V gene lookup returns CDR1 SGHTA and CDR2 FQGTGA. With 4 bases clipped from V and 6 bases from J, the junction kept 3 bases outside the gene matches. The CDR3 runs to 13 residues. The CDR3 reads CASSWDRDSEAFF. The CDR3 nucleotides are TGTGCCAGCAGCTGGGACAGGGACTCTGAAGCTTTCTTT.

The rearrangement uses TRBV10-3 and TRBJ1-3; D call uncertain. The CDR3 runs 16 residues. Germline loops: CDR1 ENHRY, CDR2 SYGVKD. With 0 bases removed from V and 0 bases from J, the gap between germline ends came to 9 bases. The CDR3 coding sequence is TGTGCCATCAGTGAGTCGTATGGGCGCTCTGGAAACACCATATATTTT. Protein: CAISESYGRSGNTIYF.

The chain links TRBV7-8 to TRBJ1-5; a weak D match, TRBD1 (5 bases). CDR1 SGHVS and CDR2 FQNEAQ come from the germline V gene. CDR3 length: 15 residues. With 5 bases removed from V and 3 bases from J, the gap between germline ends came to 14 bases. The CDR3 region has the DNA TGTGCCAGCAGCCCGATTACAGGAATCAATCAGCCCCAGCATTTT. Its translation is CASSPITGINQPQHF.

This clone was detected only a few times. The chain recombines TRBV19 with TRBJ2-7, with 7 bases matching TRBD1. This CDR3 contains 13 residues. CDR1 and CDR2 (germline): LNHDA, SQIVND (reference sequence). The ends lost 4 bases at V and 2 bases at J; junction bases unmatched: 2. The CDR3 DNA follows: TGTGCCAGTAGTAAGACAGGGCCCTACGAGCAGTACTTC. It specifies CASSKTGPYEQYF.

This clone has just a few counts. The chain employs TRBV6-1 and TRBJ2-5, with D tentatively TRBD2 (6 bases). V lost 6 bases, J lost 11 bases, and 22 bases lay in between. Germline CDR1 MNHNS, CDR2 SASEGT. The length of the CDR3 is 14 residues. Here the CDR3 reads CASSDGGVTGGQYF. CDR3 nucleotides: TGTGCCAGCAGCGACGGGGGAGTCACCGGCGGGCAGTACTTC.

A note on this clone: One end of the junction does not line up with germline, which may come from a read error. The same CDR3 is also encoded by other DNA sequences in this sample. V usage is TRBV9 and J usage is TRBJ2-1; 10 nucleotides align to TRBD2. CDR1 and CDR2 from the germline V gene are SGDLS and YYNGEE. The CDR3 runs 16 residues. Here the CDR3 reads CASSASGTSVYNEQFF. CDR3 DNA sequence: TGTGCCAGTAGCGCCTCCGGGACTAGCGTTTACAATGAGCAGTTCTTC.

The chain recombines TRBV4-1 with TRBJ1-4, with unresolved D. The CDR3 extends over 16 amino acids. In germline, CDR1 is MGHRA, CDR2 YSYEKL. V lost 0 bases, J lost 4 bases, and 12 bases lay in between. This CDR3 is CASSQEGKGDNEKLFF. Written as DNA, the CDR3 is TGCGCCAGCAGCCAAGAAGGCAAGGGAGATAATGAAAAACTGTTTTTT.

The chain employs TRBV9 and TRBJ2-5; D remains ambiguous. Trimming took off 0 bases at V and 1 base at J, with 4 bases between the two ends. This CDR3 is 13 amino acids long. Germline CDR1 reads SGDLS; CDR2 reads YYNGEE. CDR3 protein: CASSVESQETQYF. In nucleotides, the CDR3 is TGTGCCAGCAGCGTAGAGAGCCAAGAGACCCAGTACTTC.

The chain employs TRBV4-3 and TRBJ2-5; possible D gene TRBD2, 7 bases. CDR1 and CDR2 (germline): LGHNA, YSLEER. CDR3 length equals 16 residues. The V end was cut by 0 bases, the J end by 5 bases, with 16 bases between. CDR3 sequence reads: CASSQERGGRGETQYF. For the CDR3, the DNA is TGCGCCAGCAGCCAAGAAAGGGGGGGGCGAGGGGAGACCCAGTACTTC.